The rows below give T cell receptor beta chains drawn from one sample of a study of OX40 agonist ivuxolimab in advanced cancers. Generated by immunoSEQ multiplex PCR, the TCRdb table keeps only in-frame clones and is missing some. The table lists about 50,000 clones, over 70% of them singletons. The sample was CD4+ or CD8+ T cells sorted from blood, taken in a trial of the OX40 agonist ivuxolimab. These receptor sequences come from an adult with an advanced solid tumor such as melanoma, head and neck, liver or kidney cancer. CDR3s include the opening cysteine and the closing phenylalanine or tryptophan. The D gene is left open where the match is weak. Rows may omit the clone size; those that give it use once, few, many or a size class.

DNA: TGTGCCAGCAGCTCAGGACAGAGCGACTACAATGAGCAGTTCTTC; CDR3: CASSSGQSDYNEQFF; D: .; J: TRBJ2-1; length: 15; size: .; V: TRBV5-8
DNA: TGCGCCAGCAGCCTCGGACAGGGCCCCAACTATGGCTACACCTTC; CDR3: CASSLGQGPNYGYTF; D: TRBD1; J: TRBJ1-2; length: 15; size: few; V: TRBV4-1
DNA: TGTGCCAGCAGCGGAGGGACAGGGGGGAAGACAGATACGCAGTATTTT; CDR3: CASSGGTGGKTDTQYF; D: TRBD1; J: TRBJ2-3; length: 16; size: .; V: TRBV9
DNA: TGTGCCAGCAGTTTAAGTAGCGACTACGAGCAGTACTTC; CDR3: CASSLSSDYEQYF; D: .; J: TRBJ2-7; length: 13; size: .; V: TRBV27
DNA: TGCAGCGTTGAGAAGAGGTTTTACAATGAGCAGTTCTTC; CDR3: CSVEKRFYNEQFF; D: .; J: TRBJ2-1; length: 13; size: .; V: TRBV29-1
DNA: TGTGCCAGCAGCTTTGACAGGGAAGGAGGTGGCTACACCTTC; CDR3: CASSFDREGGGYTF; D: TRBD1; J: TRBJ1-2; length: 14; size: .; V: TRBV11-2
DNA: TGCGCCAGCAGCTTCGGGGGGGGCCGAACCGGGGAGCTGTTTTTT; CDR3: CASSFGGGRTGELFF; D: TRBD2; J: TRBJ2-2; length: 15; size: .; V: TRBV4-3
DNA: TGTGCCAGCAGCTTAGAGGCAATGGACTACTACGAGCAGTACTTC; CDR3: CASSLEAMDYYEQYF; D: .; J: TRBJ2-7; length: 15; size: few; V: TRBV7-2
DNA: TGCGCCAGCAGCCAACGGACCCTAGCGGGAGCGGTGGACAAAAACATTCAGTACTTC; CDR3: CASSQRTLAGAVDKNIQYF; D: TRBD2; J: TRBJ2-4; length: 19; size: once; V: TRBV4-1
DNA: TGTGCCAGCAGTAGACAGGGGGGTACTGGAAACACCATATATTTT; CDR3: CASSRQGGTGNTIYF; D: TRBD1; J: TRBJ1-3; length: 15; size: .; V: TRBV6-5
DNA: TGTGCCACCAGCAGAGATCCTAGCTCCTACGAGCAGTACTTC; CDR3: CATSRDPSSYEQYF; D: .; J: TRBJ2-7; length: 14; size: once; V: TRBV15
DNA: TGCAGCGTTTATCCGGGCAGCGGGGCTGAAGCTTTCTTT; CDR3: CSVYPGSGAEAFF; D: .; J: TRBJ1-1; length: 13; size: .; V: TRBV29-1
DNA: TGTGCCAGCAGTTACTCGATACTCACAGATACGCAGTATTTT; CDR3: CASSYSILTDTQYF; D: .; J: TRBJ2-3; length: 14; size: once; V: TRBV6-5
DNA: TGCGCCAGCAGCTCGGGACTCAGGAGCACTGAAGCTTTCTTT; CDR3: CASSSGLRSTEAFF; D: .; J: TRBJ1-1; length: 14; size: .; V: TRBV5-1
DNA: TGTGCCAGCAGCTTAGGAGCATCCAGGGACTATGGCTACACCTTC; CDR3: CASSLGASRDYGYTF; D: .; J: TRBJ1-2; length: 15; size: .; V: TRBV11-2
DNA: TGTGCCAGCAGCCCGGGACCGTCGGAAGGGACCATATATTTT; CDR3: CASSPGPSEGTIYF; D: .; J: TRBJ1-3; length: 14; size: .; V: TRBV11-3